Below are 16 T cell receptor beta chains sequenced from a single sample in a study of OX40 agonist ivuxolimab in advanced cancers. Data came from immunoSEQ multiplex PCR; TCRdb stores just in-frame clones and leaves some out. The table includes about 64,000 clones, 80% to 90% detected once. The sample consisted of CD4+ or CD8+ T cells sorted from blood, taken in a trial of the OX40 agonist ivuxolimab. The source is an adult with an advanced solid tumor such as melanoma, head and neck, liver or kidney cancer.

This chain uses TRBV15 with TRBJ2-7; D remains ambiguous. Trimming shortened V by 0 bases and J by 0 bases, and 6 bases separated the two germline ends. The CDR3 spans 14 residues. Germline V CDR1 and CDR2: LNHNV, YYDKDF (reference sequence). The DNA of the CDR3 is TGTGCCACCAGCAGAGATTCGTTCTCCTACGAGCAGTACTTC. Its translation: CATSRDSFSYEQYF. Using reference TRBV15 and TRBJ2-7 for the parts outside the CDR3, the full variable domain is DAMVIQNPRYQVTQFGKPVTLSCSQTLNHNVMYWYQQKSSQAPKLLFHYYDKDFNNEADTPDNFQSRRPNTSFCFLDIRSPGLGDTAMYLCATSRDSFSYEQYFGPGTRLTVT.

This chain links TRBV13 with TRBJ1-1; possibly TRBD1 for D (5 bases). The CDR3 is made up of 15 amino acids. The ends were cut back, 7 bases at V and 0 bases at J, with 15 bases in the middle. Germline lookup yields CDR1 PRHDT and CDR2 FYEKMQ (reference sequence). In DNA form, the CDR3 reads TGTGCCAGCACCCCAGACAGAGGCATGAACACTGAAGCTTTCTTT. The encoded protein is CASTPDRGMNTEAFF.

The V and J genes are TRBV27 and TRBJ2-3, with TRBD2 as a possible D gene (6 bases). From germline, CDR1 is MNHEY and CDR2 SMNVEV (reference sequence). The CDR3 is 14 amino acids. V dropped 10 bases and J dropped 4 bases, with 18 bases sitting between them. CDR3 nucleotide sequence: TGTGCCACTAGCGTGCGGGGTAGGGCAGATACGCAGTATTTT. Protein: CATSVRGRADTQYF.

The CDR3 loop reads CASSLVWTAKQGKLFF. The CDR3 nucleotides are TGTGCCAGCAGCTTAGTTTGGACAGCCAAACAGGGAAAACTGTTTTTT. The J gene is TRBJ1-4, the V gene TRBV7-8; maybe TRBD1 (6 bases). Germline CDR1 SGHVS, CDR2 FQNEAQ. V lost 1 base and J lost 10, with 19 bases in between. The CDR3 length is 16 residues. Drawing the rest from reference TRBV7-8 and TRBJ1-4, the complete variable domain is GAGVSQSPRYKVAKRGQDVALRCDPISGHVSLFWYQQALGQGPEFLTYFQNEAQLDKSGLPSDRFFAERPEGSVSTLKIQRTQQEDSAVYLCASSLVWTAKQGKLFFGSGTQLSVL.

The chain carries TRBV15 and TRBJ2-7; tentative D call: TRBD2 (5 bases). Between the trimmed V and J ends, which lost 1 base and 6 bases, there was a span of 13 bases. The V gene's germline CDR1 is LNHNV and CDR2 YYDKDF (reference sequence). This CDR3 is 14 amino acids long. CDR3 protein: CATSRAEGWGEQYF. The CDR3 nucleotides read TGTGCCACCAGCAGAGCTGAGGGTTGGGGCGAGCAGTACTTC.

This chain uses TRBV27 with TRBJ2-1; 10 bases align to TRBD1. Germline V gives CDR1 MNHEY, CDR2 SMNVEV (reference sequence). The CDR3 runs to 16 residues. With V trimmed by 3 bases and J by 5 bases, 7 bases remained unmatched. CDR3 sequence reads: CASSFLPGQGNNEQFF. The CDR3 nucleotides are TGTGCCAGCAGTTTCCTACCGGGACAGGGGAACAATGAGCAGTTCTTC.

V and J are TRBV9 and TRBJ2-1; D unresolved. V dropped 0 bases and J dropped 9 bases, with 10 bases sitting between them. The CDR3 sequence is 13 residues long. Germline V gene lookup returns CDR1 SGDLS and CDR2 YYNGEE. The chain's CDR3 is CASSVDRPGEQFF. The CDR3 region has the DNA TGTGCCAGCAGCGTAGACCGCCCCGGTGAGCAGTTCTTC.

Here the CDR3 DNA reads TGTGCCAGCAGCTTGGGGCAGGGGGTGATCGGGGAGCTGTTTTTT. Amino acids: CASSLGQGVIGELFF. The chain combines TRBV5-8 with TRBJ2-2, with TRBD1 matching 7 bases. Germline CDR1 reads SGHTS; CDR2 reads YDEGEE. This CDR3 contains 15 residues. Unmatched junction bases numbered 6, after V lost 0 bases and J lost 7 bases.

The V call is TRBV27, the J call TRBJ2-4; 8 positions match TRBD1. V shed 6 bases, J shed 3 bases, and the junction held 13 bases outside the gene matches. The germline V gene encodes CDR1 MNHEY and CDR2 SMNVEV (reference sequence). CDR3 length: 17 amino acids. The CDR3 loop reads CASSYLAPGTGKNIQYF. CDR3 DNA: TGTGCCAGCAGCTACTTGGCCCCCGGGACAGGCAAAAACATTCAGTACTTC.

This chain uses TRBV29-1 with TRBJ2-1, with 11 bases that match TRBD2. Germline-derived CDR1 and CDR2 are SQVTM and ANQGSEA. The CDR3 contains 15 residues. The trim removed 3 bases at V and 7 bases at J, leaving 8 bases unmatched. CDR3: CSVEELAGAGNEQFF. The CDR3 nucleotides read TGCAGCGTTGAGGAACTAGCGGGAGCCGGAAATGAGCAGTTCTTC.

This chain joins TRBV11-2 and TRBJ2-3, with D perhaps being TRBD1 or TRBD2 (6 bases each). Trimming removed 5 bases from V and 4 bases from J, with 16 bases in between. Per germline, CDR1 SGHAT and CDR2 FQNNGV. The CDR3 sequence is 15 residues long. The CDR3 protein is CASSLWGAPSDTQYF. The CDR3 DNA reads TGTGCCAGCAGCCTATGGGGGGCTCCGTCAGATACGCAGTATTTT.

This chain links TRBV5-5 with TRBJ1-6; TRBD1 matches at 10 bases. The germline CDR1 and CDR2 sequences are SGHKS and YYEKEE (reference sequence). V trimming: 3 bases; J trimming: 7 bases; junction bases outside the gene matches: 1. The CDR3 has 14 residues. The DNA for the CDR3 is TGTGCCAGCAGCTGGGGACAGGGGAATTCACCCCTCCACTTT. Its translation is CASSWGQGNSPLHF.

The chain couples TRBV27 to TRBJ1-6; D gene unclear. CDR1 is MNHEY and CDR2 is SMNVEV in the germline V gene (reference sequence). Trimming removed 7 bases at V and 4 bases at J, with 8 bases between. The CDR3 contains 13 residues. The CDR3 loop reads CASTRQYNSPLHF. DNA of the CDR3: TGTGCCAGCACGCGGCAGTATAATTCACCCCTCCACTTT.

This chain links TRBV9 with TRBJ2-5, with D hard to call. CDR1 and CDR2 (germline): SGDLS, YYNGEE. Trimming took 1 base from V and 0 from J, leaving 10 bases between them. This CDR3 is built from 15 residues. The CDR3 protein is CASSVIAGYQETQYF. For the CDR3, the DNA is TGTGCCAGCAGCGTAATAGCCGGGTACCAAGAGACCCAGTACTTC.

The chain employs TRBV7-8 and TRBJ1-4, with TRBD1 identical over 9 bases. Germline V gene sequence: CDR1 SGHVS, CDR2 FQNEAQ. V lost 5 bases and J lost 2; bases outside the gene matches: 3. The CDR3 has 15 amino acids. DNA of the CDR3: TGTGCCAGCAGCGCGACAGGGGGGACTAATGAAAAACTGTTTTTT. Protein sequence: CASSATGGTNEKLFF.

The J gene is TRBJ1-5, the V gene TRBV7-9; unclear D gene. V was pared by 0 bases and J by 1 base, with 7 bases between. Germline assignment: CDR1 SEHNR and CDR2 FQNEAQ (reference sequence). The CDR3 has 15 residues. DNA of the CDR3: TGTGCCAGCAGCTTAGCGGGAGCAAGCAATCAGCCCCAGCATTTT. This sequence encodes CASSLAGASNQPQHF.